Listed below are T cell receptor beta chains from one sample, sequenced in a study of blood T cells in healthy people across ages. TCRdb reprocessed the 5' RACE reads with MiXCR, giving one entry per CDR3 protein. Among 500,000 to 550,000 distinct CDR3 sequences listed, around 24% were seen once. In addition, the sample was reused for a study of T cells of mothers and their children.

Sequencing used blood. These receptors all come from a boy between 10 and 17 years old in good health. Each CDR3 is given with its conserved first and last residue. D genes are given only for firm matches. Clone size is given for some rows only: seen once, a few or many times, or a class if the clone is expanded.

d_gene: .; v_gene: TRBV28; abundance: .; j_gene: TRBJ2-5; CDR3aa: CASSLSHRVETQYF; CDR3nt: TGTGCCAGCAGTTTATCCCACAGGGTAGAGACCCAGTACTTC
d_gene: .; v_gene: TRBV12-5; abundance: .; j_gene: TRBJ1-5; CDR3aa: CASGLVRGTNQPQHF; CDR3nt: TGTGCTAGTGGTTTGGTACGGGGTACCAATCAGCCCCAGCATTTT
d_gene: .; v_gene: TRBV12-3/TRBV12-4; abundance: few; j_gene: TRBJ1-2; CDR3aa: CASSPGAGVYGYTF; CDR3nt: TGTGCCAGCAGCCCCGGGGCCGGTGTTTATGGCTACACCTTC
d_gene: .; v_gene: TRBV12-3/TRBV12-4; abundance: few; j_gene: TRBJ1-2; CDR3aa: CASRPTGYGYTF; CDR3nt: TGTGCCAGCAGACCGACTGGCTATGGCTACACCTTC
d_gene: TRBD1; v_gene: TRBV14; abundance: few; j_gene: TRBJ1-2; CDR3aa: CASSQGFNRGYGYTF; CDR3nt: TGTGCCAGCAGCCAAGGGTTCAACAGGGGCTATGGCTACACCTTC
d_gene: .; v_gene: TRBV20-1; abundance: .; j_gene: TRBJ2-1; CDR3aa: CSAKWGSYEQFF; CDR3nt: TGCAGTGCTAAATGGGGATCCTATGAGCAGTTCTTC
d_gene: .; v_gene: TRBV7-9; abundance: few; j_gene: TRBJ2-2; CDR3aa: CASSLGQGTTGELFF; CDR3nt: TGTGCCAGCAGCTTGGGGCAGGGGACCACCGGGGAGCTGTTTTTT
d_gene: .; v_gene: TRBV28; abundance: .; j_gene: TRBJ1-5; CDR3aa: CASSLSQAGQPQHF; CDR3nt: TGTGCCAGCAGTTTATCACAAGCGGGTCAGCCCCAGCATTTT
d_gene: TRBD2; v_gene: TRBV29-1; abundance: few; j_gene: TRBJ2-4; CDR3aa: CSVLLAGGGIQYF; CDR3nt: TGCAGCGTACTTCTAGCGGGAGGGGGCATTCAGTACTTC
d_gene: .; v_gene: TRBV11-2; abundance: .; j_gene: TRBJ2-1; CDR3aa: CASSPVRSGEQFF; CDR3nt: TGTGCCAGCAGCCCCGTGAGGTCGGGTGAGCAGTTCTTC
d_gene: .; v_gene: TRBV24-1; abundance: .; j_gene: TRBJ2-5; CDR3aa: CATSDRASPETQYF; CDR3nt: TGTGCCACCAGTGATCGGGCCAGCCCAGAGACCCAGTACTTC
d_gene: TRBD1; v_gene: TRBV9; abundance: .; j_gene: TRBJ1-2; CDR3aa: CASSPHQGTGIDGYTF; CDR3nt: TGTGCCAGCAGCCCACATCAAGGGACAGGGATCGATGGCTACACCTTC
d_gene: TRBD1; v_gene: TRBV27; abundance: .; j_gene: TRBJ1-2; CDR3aa: CASSSRDSTIGGYTF; CDR3nt: TGTGCCAGCAGTTCCCGGGACAGCACCATAGGCGGCTACACCTTC
d_gene: .; v_gene: TRBV12-3/TRBV12-4; abundance: .; j_gene: TRBJ2-6; CDR3aa: CASSFSAGSGANVLTF; CDR3nt: TGTGCCAGCAGTTTTTCGGCAGGCTCTGGGGCCAACGTCCTGACTTTC
d_gene: TRBD1; v_gene: TRBV3-1; abundance: .; j_gene: TRBJ2-1; CDR3aa: CASSQDRQGYNEQFF; CDR3nt: TGTGCCAGCAGCCAAGACAGACAGGGTTACAATGAGCAGTTCTTC
d_gene: TRBD2; v_gene: TRBV4-3; abundance: .; j_gene: TRBJ2-1; CDR3aa: CASSPGLGNEQFF; CDR3nt: TGCGCCAGCAGCCCGGGACTAGGCAATGAGCAGTTCTTC
d_gene: .; v_gene: TRBV12-5; abundance: .; j_gene: TRBJ2-7; CDR3aa: CASGLESGGSRYEQYF; CDR3nt: TGTGCTAGTGGTTTGGAATCGGGCGGGTCGCGCTACGAGCAGTACTTC
d_gene: .; v_gene: TRBV6-4; abundance: .; j_gene: TRBJ2-1; CDR3aa: CASSDEFYNEQFF; CDR3nt: TGTGCCAGCAGTGACGAGTTCTACAATGAGCAGTTCTTC
d_gene: TRBD1; v_gene: TRBV2; abundance: few; j_gene: TRBJ2-7; CDR3aa: CASRGQGPYEQYF; CDR3nt: TGTGCCAGCAGGGGACAGGGGCCCTACGAGCAGTACTTC
d_gene: .; v_gene: TRBV20-1; abundance: .; j_gene: TRBJ2-1; CDR3aa: CSARVSNEQFF; CDR3nt: TGCAGTGCTAGAGTTTCCAATGAGCAGTTCTTC
d_gene: .; v_gene: TRBV5-1; abundance: .; j_gene: TRBJ2-7; CDR3aa: CASSLETGASYEQYF; CDR3nt: TGCGCCAGCAGCTTGGAGACGGGGGCCTCCTACGAGCAGTACTTC
d_gene: TRBD1; v_gene: TRBV11-2; abundance: .; j_gene: TRBJ2-1; CDR3aa: CARRTGGSSYNEQFF; CDR3nt: TGTGCCAGGAGGACAGGGGGGAGCTCCTACAATGAGCAGTTCTTC
d_gene: .; v_gene: TRBV20-1; abundance: .; j_gene: TRBJ2-5; CDR3aa: CSARLDPQETQYF; CDR3nt: TGCAGTGCTAGACTAGACCCTCAAGAGACCCAGTACTTC
d_gene: .; v_gene: TRBV30; abundance: few; j_gene: TRBJ2-3; CDR3aa: CAWAGEAGRSPSTDTQYF; CDR3nt: TGTGCCTGGGCCGGAGAGGCGGGGCGGTCTCCTAGCACAGATACGCAGTATTTT
d_gene: .; v_gene: TRBV20-1; abundance: few; j_gene: TRBJ2-4; CDR3aa: CSAPGMVAKNIQYF; CDR3nt: TGCAGTGCCCCCGGCATGGTAGCCAAAAACATTCAGTACTTC
d_gene: .; v_gene: TRBV2; abundance: few; j_gene: TRBJ2-5; CDR3aa: CASTRAGRRQETQYF; CDR3nt: TGTGCCAGCACCCGTGCGGGACGGCGACAAGAGACCCAGTACTTC
d_gene: .; v_gene: TRBV7-2; abundance: .; j_gene: TRBJ1-2; CDR3aa: CASSLSGASYGYTF; CDR3nt: TGTGCCAGCAGCTTATCCGGGGCCTCCTATGGCTACACCTTC
d_gene: .; v_gene: TRBV5-1; abundance: .; j_gene: TRBJ2-5; CDR3aa: CASSFWRLQETQYF; CDR3nt: TGCGCCAGCAGCTTCTGGCGGCTCCAAGAGACCCAGTACTTC
d_gene: TRBD1; v_gene: TRBV18; abundance: .; j_gene: TRBJ2-3; CDR3aa: CASSPPGTGGTDTQYF; CDR3nt: TGTGCCAGCTCACCGCCAGGGACAGGAGGCACAGATACGCAGTATTTT
d_gene: TRBD2; v_gene: TRBV7-2; abundance: few; j_gene: TRBJ2-3; CDR3aa: CASSSGLVISDTQYF; CDR3nt: TGTGCCAGCAGCTCTGGACTAGTTATCTCAGATACGCAGTATTTT
d_gene: .; v_gene: TRBV27; abundance: .; j_gene: TRBJ2-7; CDR3aa: CASSFSGTGYEQYF; CDR3nt: TGTGCCAGCAGTTTTTCCGGGACGGGGTACGAGCAGTACTTC
d_gene: .; v_gene: TRBV6-5; abundance: .; j_gene: TRBJ1-6; CDR3aa: CASSYLLGGALHF; CDR3nt: TGTGCCAGCAGTTACCTCCTGGGGGGGGCCCTCCACTTT
d_gene: TRBD2; v_gene: TRBV7-2; abundance: .; j_gene: TRBJ2-4; CDR3aa: CASSLIGLTSASKNIQYF; CDR3nt: TGTGCCAGCAGCTTAATCGGCCTGACTAGCGCGTCCAAAAACATTCAGTACTTC
d_gene: .; v_gene: TRBV3-1; abundance: few; j_gene: TRBJ1-6; CDR3aa: CASSPRLDSPLHF; CDR3nt: TGTGCCAGCAGCCCACGTTTGGATTCACCCCTCCACTTT
d_gene: .; v_gene: TRBV3-1; abundance: .; j_gene: TRBJ2-3; CDR3aa: CASSQAGEVTDTQYF; CDR3nt: TGTGCCAGCAGCCAAGCGGGGGAGGTCACAGATACGCAGTATTTT
d_gene: .; v_gene: TRBV12-3/TRBV12-4; abundance: few; j_gene: TRBJ2-2; CDR3aa: CASARPPYRGAKVGAGELFF; CDR3nt: TGTGCCAGCGCCCGCCCCCCTTACCGGGGGGCAAAAGTTGGGGCCGGGGAGCTGTTTTTT
d_gene: .; v_gene: TRBV20-1; abundance: .; j_gene: TRBJ2-6; CDR3aa: CSARDSRNSGANVLTF; CDR3nt: TGCAGTGCTAGAGATTCGCGGAACTCTGGGGCCAACGTCCTGACTTTC
d_gene: TRBD1; v_gene: TRBV29-1; abundance: few; j_gene: TRBJ2-7; CDR3aa: CSATGQGGVEQYF; CDR3nt: TGCAGCGCAACGGGACAGGGTGGGGTCGAGCAGTACTTC
d_gene: .; v_gene: TRBV6-2/TRBV6-3; abundance: .; j_gene: TRBJ1-2; CDR3aa: CASGSAFPNYGYTF; CDR3nt: TGTGCCAGCGGCTCAGCATTTCCTAACTATGGCTACACCTTC
d_gene: .; v_gene: TRBV30; abundance: .; j_gene: TRBJ1-2; CDR3aa: CAWSVGGGGYTF; CDR3nt: TGTGCCTGGAGTGTAGGAGGCGGAGGCTACACCTTC
d_gene: .; v_gene: TRBV5-1; abundance: .; j_gene: TRBJ1-4; CDR3aa: CASSLDTSNEKLFF; CDR3nt: TGCGCCAGCAGCTTGGACACCTCTAATGAAAAACTGTTTTTT
d_gene: .; v_gene: TRBV7-7; abundance: few; j_gene: TRBJ2-7; CDR3aa: CASSLTASDEQYF; CDR3nt: TGTGCTAGCAGCTTGACAGCTAGCGACGAGCAGTACTTC
d_gene: .; v_gene: TRBV5-1; abundance: .; j_gene: TRBJ2-4; CDR3aa: CATWGPKNIQYF; CDR3nt: TGCGCCACCTGGGGCCCCAAAAACATTCAGTACTTC
d_gene: .; v_gene: TRBV7-9; abundance: few; j_gene: TRBJ1-2; CDR3aa: CASSPGGYTF; CDR3nt: TGTGCCAGCAGTCCAGGGGGCTACACCTTC
d_gene: .; v_gene: TRBV29-1; abundance: few; j_gene: TRBJ2-3; CDR3aa: CSVSRAAASTDTQYF; CDR3nt: TGCAGCGTTTCGAGGGCTGCCGCTAGCACAGATACGCAGTATTTT
d_gene: .; v_gene: TRBV5-6; abundance: .; j_gene: TRBJ2-5; CDR3aa: CASSLANRGLETQYF; CDR3nt: TGTGCCAGCAGCTTGGCCAATCGGGGTTTGGAGACCCAGTACTTC
d_gene: .; v_gene: TRBV5-1; abundance: few; j_gene: TRBJ1-1; CDR3aa: CASSPRGAYTEAFF; CDR3nt: TGCGCCAGCAGCCCCCGGGGGGCGTACACTGAAGCTTTCTTT
d_gene: TRBD1; v_gene: TRBV28; abundance: .; j_gene: TRBJ2-1; CDR3aa: CASTIRDRAYNEQFF; CDR3nt: TGTGCCAGCACCATAAGGGACAGGGCTTACAATGAGCAGTTCTTC
d_gene: .; v_gene: TRBV4-3; abundance: few; j_gene: TRBJ2-1; CDR3aa: CASSQGGGSVNEQFF; CDR3nt: TGCGCCAGCAGCCAAGGAGGTGGGTCAGTCAATGAGCAGTTCTTC
d_gene: .; v_gene: TRBV4-1; abundance: .; j_gene: TRBJ1-4; CDR3aa: CASSQVREKLFF; CDR3nt: TGCGCCAGCAGCCAAGTTAGGGAAAAACTGTTTTTT